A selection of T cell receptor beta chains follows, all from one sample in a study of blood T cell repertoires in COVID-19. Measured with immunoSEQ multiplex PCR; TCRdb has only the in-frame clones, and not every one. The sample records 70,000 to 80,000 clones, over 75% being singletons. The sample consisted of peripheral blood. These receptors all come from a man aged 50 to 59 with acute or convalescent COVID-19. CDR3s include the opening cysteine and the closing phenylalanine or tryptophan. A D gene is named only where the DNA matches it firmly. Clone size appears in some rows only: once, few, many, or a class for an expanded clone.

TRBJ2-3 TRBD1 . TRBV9 TGTGCCAGCAGCGTTGAAAGAGCCGGGACAGGGTCAGATACGCAGTATTTT CASSVERAGTGSDTQYF
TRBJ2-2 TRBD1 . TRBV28 TGTGCCAGCATATCACAGGGGGCGGGTGCCGGGGAGCTGTTTTTT CASISQGAGAGELFF
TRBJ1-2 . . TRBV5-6 TGTGCCAGCAGCTTGGGTGGAGGAGTCCCGGCCGATGGCTACACCTTC CASSLGGGVPADGYTF
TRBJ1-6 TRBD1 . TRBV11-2 TGTGCCAGCAGCCACGCTGCCCGACAGGGATTTAATTCACCCCTCCACTTT CASSHAARQGFNSPLHF
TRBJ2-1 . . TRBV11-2 TGTGCCAGCAGTGCCGCTGGGAGCACCTACAATGAGCAGTTCTTC CASSAAGSTYNEQFF
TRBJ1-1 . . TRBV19 TGTGCCAGTAGTATGAGTCGCACTGAAGCTTTCTTT CASSMSRTEAFF
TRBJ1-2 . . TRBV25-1 TGTGCCAGCAGGGGGCTGTATGGCTACACCTTC CASRGLYGYTF
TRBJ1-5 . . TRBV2 TGTGCCAGCAGTGAACCCCGGACAGAAAACTATCAGCCCCAGCATTTT CASSEPRTENYQPQHF
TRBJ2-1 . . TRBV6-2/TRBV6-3 TGTGCCAGCAGTTACCTTGGGACTGGTGAGCAGTTCTTC CASSYLGTGEQFF
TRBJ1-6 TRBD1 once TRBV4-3 TGCGCCAGCAGCCAAGAACTTACCCGGACAGGGCTTAATTCACCCCTCCACTTT CASSQELTRTGLNSPLHF
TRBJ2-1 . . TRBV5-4 TGTGCCAGCAGCTTGGTGGCACAGTCGGGATTCCCTGAGCAGTTCTTC CASSLVAQSGFPEQFF
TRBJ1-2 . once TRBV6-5 TGTGCCAGCAGTTACCAGGGCTATGGCTACACCTTC CASSYQGYGYTF
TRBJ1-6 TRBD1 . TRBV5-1 TGCGCCAGCAGACAGGGGTCCTACTATAATTCACCCCTCCACTTT CASRQGSYYNSPLHF
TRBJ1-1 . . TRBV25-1 TGTGCCAGCAGTGAAGGTGGGTTCGGGGACACTGAAGCTTTCTTT CASSEGGFGDTEAFF
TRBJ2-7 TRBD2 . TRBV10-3 TGTGCCATCAGGGGTCGGGGAGGGTCCTACGAGCAGTACTTC CAIRGRGGSYEQYF
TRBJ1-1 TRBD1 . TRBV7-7 TGTGCCAGCAGCCCCTTTACAGGGGGCGCAGGGAACACTGAAGCTTTCTTT CASSPFTGGAGNTEAFF
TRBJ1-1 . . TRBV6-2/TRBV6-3 TGTGCCAGCAGCCCTAAGGGGGGGGGCGCAAGGACTGAAGCTTTCTTT CASSPKGGGARTEAFF
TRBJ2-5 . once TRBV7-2 TGTGCCAGCAGCTTGTCTAACAGGGAGGGGACCCAGTACTTC CASSLSNREGTQYF
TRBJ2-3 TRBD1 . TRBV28 TGTGCCAGCAGGACGGGACAGGGGTGGAATACGCAGTATTTT CASRTGQGWNTQYF